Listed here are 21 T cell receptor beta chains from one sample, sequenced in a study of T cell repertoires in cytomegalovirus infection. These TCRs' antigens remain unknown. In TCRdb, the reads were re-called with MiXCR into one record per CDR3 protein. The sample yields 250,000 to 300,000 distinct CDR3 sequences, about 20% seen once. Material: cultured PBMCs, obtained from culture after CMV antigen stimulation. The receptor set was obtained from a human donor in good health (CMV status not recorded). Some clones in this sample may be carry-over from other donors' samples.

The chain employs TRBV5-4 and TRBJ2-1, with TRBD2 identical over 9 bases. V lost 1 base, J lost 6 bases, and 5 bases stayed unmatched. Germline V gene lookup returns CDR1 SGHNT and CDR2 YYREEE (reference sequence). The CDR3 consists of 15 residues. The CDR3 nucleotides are TGTGCCAGCAGCTTGATTAGCGGGAGTACCAATGAGCAGTTCTTC. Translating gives CASSLISGSTNEQFF.

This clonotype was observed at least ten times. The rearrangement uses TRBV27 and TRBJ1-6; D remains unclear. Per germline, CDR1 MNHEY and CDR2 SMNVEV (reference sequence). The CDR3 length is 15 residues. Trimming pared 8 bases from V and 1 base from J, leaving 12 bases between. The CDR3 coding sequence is TGTGCCAGCCGGATTATACAGTCCTATAATTCACCCCTCCACTTT. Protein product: CASRIIQSYNSPLHF.

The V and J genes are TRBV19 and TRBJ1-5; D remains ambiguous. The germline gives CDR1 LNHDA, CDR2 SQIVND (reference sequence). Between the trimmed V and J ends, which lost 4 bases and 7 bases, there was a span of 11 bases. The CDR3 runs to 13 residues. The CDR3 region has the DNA TGTGCCAGTAGTAAGTCGAGGAGGCAGCCCCAGCATTTT. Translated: CASSKSRRQPQHF. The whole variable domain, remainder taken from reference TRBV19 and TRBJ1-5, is DGGITQSPKYLFRKEGQNVTLSCEQNLNHDAMYWYRQDPGQGLRLIYYSQIVNDFQKGDIAEGYSVSREKKESFPLTVTSAQKNPTAFYLCASSKSRRQPQHFGDGTRLSIL.

The CDR3 loop is CASSVRDSSSYNEQFF. The CDR3 DNA is TGTGCCAGCAGCGTTAGGGACAGCAGCTCCTACAATGAGCAGTTCTTC. The rearrangement links TRBV9 to TRBJ2-1, with 7 bases identical to TRBD1. The junction had 5 bases not matched to a gene; V was cut back by 2 bases and J by 0 bases. The CDR3 spans 16 residues. The germline V gene encodes CDR1 SGDLS and CDR2 YYNGEE.

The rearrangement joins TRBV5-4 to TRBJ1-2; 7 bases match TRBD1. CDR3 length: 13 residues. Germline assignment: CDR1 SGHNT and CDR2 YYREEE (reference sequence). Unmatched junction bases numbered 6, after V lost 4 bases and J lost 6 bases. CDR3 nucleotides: TGTGCCAGCAGCCTGACAGGGTTGAATGGCTACACCTTC. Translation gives CASSLTGLNGYTF.

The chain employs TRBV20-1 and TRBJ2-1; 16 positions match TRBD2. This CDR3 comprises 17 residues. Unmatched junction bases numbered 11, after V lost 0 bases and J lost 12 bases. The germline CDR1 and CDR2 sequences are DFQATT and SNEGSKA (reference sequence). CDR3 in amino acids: CSARDGGLAGGLGRQFF. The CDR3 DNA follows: TGCAGTGCTAGAGATGGGGGACTAGCGGGAGGGCTTGGGAGGCAGTTCTTC.

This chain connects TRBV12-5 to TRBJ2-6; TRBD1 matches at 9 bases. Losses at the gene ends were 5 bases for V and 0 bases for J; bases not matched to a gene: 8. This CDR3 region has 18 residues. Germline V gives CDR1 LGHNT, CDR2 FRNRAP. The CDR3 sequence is CASGPGTGTLSGANVLTF. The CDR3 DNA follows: TGTGCTAGTGGTCCCGGGACAGGGACACTCTCTGGGGCCAACGTCCTGACTTTC.

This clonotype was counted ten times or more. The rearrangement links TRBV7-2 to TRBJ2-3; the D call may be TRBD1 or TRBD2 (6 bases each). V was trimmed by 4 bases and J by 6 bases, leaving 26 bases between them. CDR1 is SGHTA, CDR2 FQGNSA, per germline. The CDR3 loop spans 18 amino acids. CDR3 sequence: CASSSPQGRSPPVDTQYF. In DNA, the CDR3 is TGTGCCAGCAGCTCCCCCCAGGGGAGGAGCCCCCCGGTGGATACGCAGTATTTT.

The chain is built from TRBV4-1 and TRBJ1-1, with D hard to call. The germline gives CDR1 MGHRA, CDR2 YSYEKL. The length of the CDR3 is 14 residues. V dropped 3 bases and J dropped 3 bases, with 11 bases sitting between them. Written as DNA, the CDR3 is TGCGCCAGCAGCCACCCGGGAGAATACACTGAAGCTTTCTTT. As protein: CASSHPGEYTEAFF.

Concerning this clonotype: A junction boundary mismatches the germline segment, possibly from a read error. The CDR3: CTSTLAVSNTGELFF. Here the CDR3 DNA reads TGTACCAGCACTCTAGCGGTATCGAACACCGGGGAGCTGTTTTTT. The chain employs TRBV6-6 and TRBJ2-2, with 7 bases matching TRBD2. Per the germline V gene, CDR1 is MNHNY and CDR2 is SVGAGI (reference sequence). The CDR3 is made up of 15 amino acids.

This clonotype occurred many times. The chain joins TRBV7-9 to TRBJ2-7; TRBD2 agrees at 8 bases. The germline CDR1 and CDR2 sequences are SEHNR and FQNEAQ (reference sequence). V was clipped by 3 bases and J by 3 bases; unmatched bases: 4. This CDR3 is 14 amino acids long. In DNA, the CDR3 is TGTGCCAGCAGCTTTGGGACTAGTGACTACGAGCAGTACGTC. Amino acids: CASSFGTSDYEQYV.

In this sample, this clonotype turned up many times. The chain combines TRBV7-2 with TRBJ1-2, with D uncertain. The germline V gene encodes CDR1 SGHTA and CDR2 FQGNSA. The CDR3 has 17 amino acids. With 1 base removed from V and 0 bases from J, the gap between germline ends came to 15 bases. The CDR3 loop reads CASSLVSSRRTNYGYTF. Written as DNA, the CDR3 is TGTGCCAGCAGCTTAGTGAGTTCACGGAGGACTAACTATGGCTACACCTTC.

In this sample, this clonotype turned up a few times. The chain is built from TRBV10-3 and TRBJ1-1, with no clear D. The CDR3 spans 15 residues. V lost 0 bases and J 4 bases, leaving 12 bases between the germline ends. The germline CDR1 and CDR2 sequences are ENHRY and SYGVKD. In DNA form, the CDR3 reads TGTGCCATCAGTGAGTCGATGGGGATTTCCACTGAAGCTTTCTTT. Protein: CAISESMGISTEAFF.

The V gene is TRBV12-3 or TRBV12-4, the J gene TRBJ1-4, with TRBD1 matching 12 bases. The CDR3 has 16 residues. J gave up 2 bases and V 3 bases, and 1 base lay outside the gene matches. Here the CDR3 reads CASSLGQGATNEKLFF. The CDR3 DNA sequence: TGTGCCAGCAGTTTGGGACAGGGGGCGACTAATGAAAAACTGTTTTTT.

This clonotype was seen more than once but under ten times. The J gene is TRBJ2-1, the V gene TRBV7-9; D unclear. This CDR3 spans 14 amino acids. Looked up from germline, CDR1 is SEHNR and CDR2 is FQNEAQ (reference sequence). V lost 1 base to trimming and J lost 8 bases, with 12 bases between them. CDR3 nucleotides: TGTGCCAGCAGCTTAGAACAGCCCTTAGATGAGCAGTTCTTC. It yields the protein CASSLEQPLDEQFF.

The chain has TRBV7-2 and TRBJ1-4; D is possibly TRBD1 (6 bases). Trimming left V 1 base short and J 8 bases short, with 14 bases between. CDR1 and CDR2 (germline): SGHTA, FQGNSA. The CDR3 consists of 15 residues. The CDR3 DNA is TGTGCCAGCAGCTTAGAGCCGGGGGCGCGGGAAAAACTGTTTTTT. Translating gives CASSLEPGAREKLFF.

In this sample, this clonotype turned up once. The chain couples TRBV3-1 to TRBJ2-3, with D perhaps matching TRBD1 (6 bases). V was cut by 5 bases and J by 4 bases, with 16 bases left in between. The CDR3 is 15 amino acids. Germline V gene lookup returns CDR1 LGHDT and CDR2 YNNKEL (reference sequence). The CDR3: CASSSNRVYADTQYF. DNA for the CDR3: TGTGCCAGCAGCTCGAACAGGGTATACGCAGATACGCAGTATTTT.

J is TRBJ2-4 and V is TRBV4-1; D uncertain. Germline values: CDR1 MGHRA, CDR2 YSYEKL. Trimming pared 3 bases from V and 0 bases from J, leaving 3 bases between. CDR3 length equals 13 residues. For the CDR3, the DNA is TGCGCCAGCAGCCAGGGAGCCAAAAACATTCAGTACTTC. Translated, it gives CASSQGAKNIQYF.

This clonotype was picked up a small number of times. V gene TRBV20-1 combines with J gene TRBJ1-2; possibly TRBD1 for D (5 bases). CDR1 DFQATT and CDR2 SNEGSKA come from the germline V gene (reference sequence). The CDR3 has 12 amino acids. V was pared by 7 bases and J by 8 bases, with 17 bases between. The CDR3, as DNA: TGCAGTGTCACAGGATCGAATTCGGGCTACACCTTC. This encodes CSVTGSNSGYTF.

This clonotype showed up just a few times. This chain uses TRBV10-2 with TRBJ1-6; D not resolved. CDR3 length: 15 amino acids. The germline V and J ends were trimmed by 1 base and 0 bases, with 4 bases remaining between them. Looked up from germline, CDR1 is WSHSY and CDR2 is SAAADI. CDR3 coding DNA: TGCGCCAGCAGTGAGTGGAGCTCCTATAATTCACCCCTCCACTTT. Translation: CASSEWSSYNSPLHF.

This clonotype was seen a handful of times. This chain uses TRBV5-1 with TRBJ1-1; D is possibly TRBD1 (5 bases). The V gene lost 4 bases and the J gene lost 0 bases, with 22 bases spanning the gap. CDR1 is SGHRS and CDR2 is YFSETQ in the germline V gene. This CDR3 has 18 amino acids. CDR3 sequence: CASSPDQGAALMNTEAFF. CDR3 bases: TGCGCCAGCAGCCCCGACCAGGGAGCCGCCCTGATGAACACTGAAGCTTTCTTT.